These 20 T cell receptor beta chains originate from one sample sequenced in a study of blood T cell repertoires in COVID-19. TCRdb's table, derived via immunoSEQ multiplex PCR, lists solely in-frame clones and lacks some. The repertoire holds about 260,000 clones, with around 84% as singletons. Sequenced sample: peripheral blood. Receptors originate from a man aged 55 to 70 with acute or convalescent COVID-19.

This chain connects TRBV2 to TRBJ2-3; D gene uncertain. Trimming took 6 bases from V and 2 from J, leaving 9 bases between them. Per germline, CDR1 SNHLY and CDR2 FYNNEI. CDR3 length: 13 amino acids. The CDR3 sequence: CASRRGYTDTQYF. The CDR3 DNA sequence: TGTGCCAGCAGGAGAGGTTACACAGATACGCAGTATTTT.

The V call is TRBV19, the J call TRBJ1-1; 9 bases agree with TRBD1. CDR3 length: 16 residues. Germline loops: CDR1 LNHDA, CDR2 SQIVND (reference sequence). V dropped 2 bases and J dropped 4; count of bases not matched to a gene: 8. CDR3 loop: CASSISTGGAGTEAFF. CDR3 nucleotide sequence: TGTGCCAGTAGTATATCCACAGGGGGCGCCGGCACTGAAGCTTTCTTT.

DNA of the CDR3: TGTGCCAGCAGCCGCATACATGAGGGTACGCAGTATTTT. Its translation: CASSRIHEGTQYF. This chain joins TRBV7-9 and TRBJ2-3; a possible D gene is TRBD2 (5 bases). V lost 5 bases, J lost 8 bases, and 14 bases lay in between. The CDR3 has 13 residues. The germline V gene encodes CDR1 SEHNR and CDR2 FQNEAQ (reference sequence).

V usage is TRBV4-2 and J usage is TRBJ2-5; TRBD2 aligns across 10 bases. CDR3 length: 17 amino acids. The V gene end was trimmed by 1 base and the J gene end by 1 base; junction bases not matched to a gene: 6. Germline values: CDR1 LGHNA, CDR2 YNFKEQ. CDR3 in DNA: TGTGCCAGCAGCCAAGCTAGTAGCGGGAGGACCCAAGAGACCCAGTACTTC. Translated, it gives CASSQASSGRTQETQYF.

The chain carries TRBV27 and TRBJ2-2, with D perhaps TRBD1 (6 bases). The V end lost 7 bases, the J end lost 5 bases, and 17 bases lay between the germline ends. The V gene's germline CDR1 is MNHEY and CDR2 SMNVEV (reference sequence). The CDR3 contains 15 residues. The CDR3, as DNA: TGTGCCAGCACCGACTTCAGGGGCCCTACCGGGGAGCTGTTTTTT. It specifies CASTDFRGPTGELFF.

The rearrangement links TRBV7-9 to TRBJ2-3, with 7 bases identical to TRBD2. From germline, CDR1 is SEHNR and CDR2 FQNEAQ (reference sequence). After removal of 4 bases from V and 6 bases from J, the junction contained 10 bases not matched to a gene. The CDR3 has 15 amino acids. CDR3: CASSYGAGVSDTQYF. For the CDR3, the DNA is TGTGCCAGCAGCTACGGGGCGGGAGTGTCGGATACGCAGTATTTT.

V is TRBV19 and J is TRBJ2-2, with 7 bases that match TRBD1. The germline V gene encodes CDR1 LNHDA and CDR2 SQIVND (reference sequence). The J segment lost 9 bases and the V segment lost 4 bases, leaving 11 bases of the junction unmatched. The CDR3 has 15 amino acids. CDR3 sequence (DNA): TGTGCCAGTAGTAGACAGGGTGGTGACCGGAGGGAGCTGTTTTTT. This sequence encodes CASSRQGGDRRELFF. The full variable domain, with the rest looked up from reference TRBV19 and TRBJ2-2, is DGGITQSPKYLFRKEGQNVTLSCEQNLNHDAMYWYRQDPGQGLRLIYYSQIVNDFQKGDIAEGYSVSREKKESFPLTVTSAQKNPTAFYLCASSRQGGDRRELFFGEGSRLTVL.

The V call is TRBV6-5, the J call TRBJ2-3, with 9 bases aligning to TRBD1. This CDR3 is built from 15 residues. With V trimmed by 5 bases and J by 0 bases, 3 bases remained unmatched. The V gene's germline CDR1 is MNHEY and CDR2 SVGAGI. The CDR3 sequence: CASSKQGASTDTQYF. Here the CDR3 DNA reads TGTGCCAGCAGTAAACAGGGGGCTAGCACAGATACGCAGTATTTT.

This chain links TRBV19 with TRBJ2-1, with D tentatively TRBD1 (6 bases). The CDR3 extends over 16 amino acids. V dropped 5 bases and J dropped 0 bases, with 14 bases sitting between them. The germline V gene encodes CDR1 LNHDA and CDR2 SQIVND (reference sequence). DNA for the CDR3: TGTGCCAGTAGTCAATCACAGGGTTACTCCTACAATGAGCAGTTCTTC. This codes for CASSQSQGYSYNEQFF. Based on the CDR3 plus reference TRBV19 and TRBJ2-1, the full variable domain is DGGITQSPKYLFRKEGQNVTLSCEQNLNHDAMYWYRQDPGQGLRLIYYSQIVNDFQKGDIAEGYSVSREKKESFPLTVTSAQKNPTAFYLCASSQSQGYSYNEQFFGPGTRLTVL.

This clone has only one observation. The genes are TRBV7-6 and TRBJ2-5, with 12 bases fitting TRBD2. Losses at the gene ends were 5 bases for V and 0 bases for J; bases not matched to a gene: 13. This CDR3 comprises 19 residues. The germline CDR1 and CDR2 sequences are SGHVS and FNYEAQ. CDR3 bases: TGTGCCAGCAGCCTCGAGCATTCTAGCGGGAGGGCCTACCAAGAGACCCAGTACTTC. Its protein is CASSLEHSSGRAYQETQYF.

The CDR3 loop reads CSVAAGGSTDTQYF. The CDR3, as DNA: TGCAGCGTTGCTGCGGGGGGGTCCACAGATACGCAGTATTTT. This chain uses TRBV29-1 with TRBJ2-3; TRBD2 matches 9 bases. CDR1 is SQVTM and CDR2 is ANQGSEA in the germline V gene. Unmatched junction bases numbered 4, after V lost 4 bases and J lost 2 bases. The CDR3 is 14 residues long.

The V call is TRBV28, the J call TRBJ2-7; D gene ambiguous. The V gene's germline CDR1 is MDHEN and CDR2 SYDVKM. V was pared by 5 bases and J by 0 bases, with 8 bases between. The length of the CDR3 is 13 residues. The chain's CDR3 is CASSTSPSYEQYF. The CDR3 DNA is TGTGCCAGCAGTACCAGTCCCTCCTACGAGCAGTACTTC.

The chain combines TRBV19 with TRBJ2-1; the match to TRBD2 covers 10 bases. Germline trimming cut 4 bases from V and 8 bases from J; bases unmatched to any gene: 8. Germline V lookup: CDR1 LNHDA, CDR2 SQIVND (reference sequence). CDR3 length: 15 residues. CDR3 protein: CASSTASGRMYEQFF. In nucleotides, the CDR3 is TGTGCCAGTAGTACGGCTAGCGGGAGAATGTATGAGCAGTTCTTC.

The rearrangement links TRBV11-1 to TRBJ2-1; 9 bases line up with TRBD1. CDR3 length: 16 residues. Trimming removed 5 bases from V and 9 bases from J; junction bases left unmatched: 14. Germline lookup yields CDR1 SGHAT and CDR2 FQDESV (reference sequence). CDR3 in DNA: TGTGCCAGCAGCCCTAGACTACCGGGACAGGGTACTGAGCAGTTCTTC. Encoded protein: CASSPRLPGQGTEQFF.

The V and J genes are TRBV5-1 and TRBJ2-7; D might be TRBD2 (6 bases). V was pared by 3 bases and J by 7 bases, with 14 bases between. The CDR3 contains 13 residues. Germline CDR1 and CDR2: SGHRS and YFSETQ. This CDR3 is CASSSGDATEQYF. CDR3 sequence (DNA): TGCGCCAGCAGCTCGGGGGACGCGACGGAGCAGTACTTC.

The V gene is TRBV5-1, the J gene TRBJ2-7, with 7 bases lining up with TRBD1. The CDR3 has 14 amino acids. Germline CDR1 and CDR2: SGHRS and YFSETQ. J gave up 1 base and V 2 bases, and 3 bases lay outside the gene matches. The CDR3 DNA sequence: TGCGCCAGCAGCTTTTGGGACAGTTCCTACGAGCAGTACTTC. Translated: CASSFWDSSYEQYF.

The chain joins TRBV12-3 or TRBV12-4 to TRBJ2-2; perhaps TRBD1 as D (5 bases). The V gene lost 7 bases and the J gene lost 6 bases, with 12 bases spanning the gap. CDR3 length equals 13 residues. This CDR3 is CASTAGIAGELFF. The CDR3 DNA sequence: TGTGCCAGCACCGCAGGGATTGCCGGGGAGCTGTTTTTT.

The chain combines TRBV18 with TRBJ2-7, with D unresolved. V lost 3 bases to trimming and J lost 3 bases, with 9 bases between them. Germline V CDR1 and CDR2: KGHSH, LQKENI. This CDR3 has 13 residues. In DNA, the CDR3 is TGTGCCAGCTCACCGACGGGTATCTACGAGCAGTACTTC. This encodes CASSPTGIYEQYF.

This clone was picked up a small number of times. The chain combines TRBV6-5 with TRBJ2-1, with 8 positions matching TRBD2. There are 14 residues in the CDR3. Per the germline V gene, CDR1 is MNHEY and CDR2 is SVGAGI. The J segment lost 4 bases and the V segment lost 7 bases, leaving 6 bases of the junction unmatched. The CDR3 here is CASTSGGLYNEQFF. The CDR3 DNA sequence: TGTGCCAGCACCAGCGGGGGACTATACAATGAGCAGTTCTTC.

The rearrangement uses TRBV6-5 and TRBJ2-2; D call uncertain. Per germline, CDR1 MNHEY and CDR2 SVGAGI. This CDR3 has 14 residues. The ends were cut back, 2 bases at V and 6 bases at J, with 10 bases in the middle. CDR3 nucleotides: TGTGCCAGCAGTTACAGAGTATCACCCGGGGAGCTGTTTTTT. Protein: CASSYRVSPGELFF.